The following is a TCR beta chain sequence with its context. Its matching antigen is unknown. The assay was immunoSEQ multiplex PCR, and TCRdb's table has in-frame clones only and misses some. The table has some 2,100,000 clones, approximately 95% seen once; the top ten hold approximately 0.13%. This record belongs to a study of shared clonotypes between healthy human individuals. Study information: The cohort comprised a couple of women and three men. Their ages spanned 18 to 49 years. Study-wide results and limits: Depth of sequencing was expected to influence donor clonotype sharing. Across subsets, estimated richness was generally greater for naive than for memory populations.

The CDR3 consists of 15 residues. V gave up 6 bases and J gave up 1 base; unmatched junction bases: 2. Per the germline V gene, CDR1 is MNHEY and CDR2 is SVGAGI. CD4+ cells underwent separation, giving CD45RA+ naive and CD45RA-negative memory subsets. The receptor comes from a man between 18 and 29 years old in good health. The chain recombines TRBV6-5 with TRBJ2-5; 13 bases are shared with TRBD2. The sequencing sample was made of naive CD4+ T cells sorted from blood. Specified subset: CD45RA+ positively selected. CDR3 DNA: TGTGCCAGCAGAAGACTAGCGGGGGGCCAAGAGACCCAGTACTTC. It is translated as CASRRLAGGQETQYF.